The 7 T cell receptor beta chains in this list originate from one sample, sequenced in a study of blood T cells in healthy people across ages. Combining a sample-barcoded 5' primer with a J-beta primer mix, a second PCR ran for roughly 7 to 11 cycles. TCRdb passed the 5' RACE reads through MiXCR, listing each CDR3 protein once. The profile shows roughly 500,000 distinct CDR3 sequences, 27% of them singletons. The specimen sequenced was blood. These receptors were obtained from a woman aged 70-85 years in good health.

This clonotype has only a few counts. V is TRBV7-9 and J is TRBJ2-3; 10 nucleotides line up with TRBD2. This CDR3 contains 15 residues. Looked up from germline, CDR1 is SEHNR and CDR2 is FQNEAQ (reference sequence). V lost 7 bases, J lost 2 bases, and 6 bases stayed unmatched. The CDR3 protein is CASTWTSGHTDTQYF. Written as DNA, the CDR3 is TGTGCCAGCACCTGGACTAGCGGACACACAGATACGCAGTATTTT.

This clonotype has more than one count but fewer than ten. The gene calls are TRBV7-2 and TRBJ1-5; D perhaps matches TRBD1 (6 bases). V lost 5 bases, J lost 5 bases, and 16 bases lay in between. The CDR3 consists of 15 residues. Germline V gene data show CDR1 as SGHTA and CDR2 as FQGNSA. CDR3 protein: CASSPRRGDHQPQHF. CDR3 bases: TGTGCCAGCAGCCCCCGTAGGGGGGACCATCAGCCCCAGCATTTT.

This chain connects TRBV2 to TRBJ2-5; TRBD1 might be the D (6 bases). The CDR3 runs 14 residues. Germline loops: CDR1 SNHLY, CDR2 FYNNEI. V was trimmed by 4 bases and J by 4 bases, leaving 13 bases between them. CDR3 bases: TGTGCCAGCAGTGGACAGGCCGGCGGAGAGACCCAGTACTTC. This sequence encodes CASSGQAGGETQYF.

V usage is TRBV29-1 and J usage is TRBJ2-5, with 8 bases aligning to TRBD1. CDR3 length equals 13 residues. Per germline, CDR1 SQVTM and CDR2 ANQGSEA. After removal of 5 bases from V and 5 bases from J, the junction contained 7 bases not matched to a gene. The CDR3 region is CSVSGAGGETQYF. In DNA form, the CDR3 reads TGCAGCGTTTCGGGGGCAGGGGGCGAGACCCAGTACTTC.

V usage is TRBV3-1 and J usage is TRBJ1-2, with TRBD1 as a possible D gene (6 bases). This CDR3 contains 15 residues. V was pared by 1 base and J by 2 bases, with 11 bases between. Germline V CDR1 and CDR2: LGHDT, YNNKEL (reference sequence). In DNA form, the CDR3 reads TGTGCCAGCAGCCAAGTTGAGCAGGGGAACTATGGCTACACCTTC. It is translated as CASSQVEQGNYGYTF.

As to this clonotype: Mismatch with germline at one junction end may stem from a read error. The V and J genes are TRBV29-1 and TRBJ2-2; 10 bases agree with TRBD1. This CDR3 is 14 amino acids long. Germline V gene data show CDR1 as SQVTM and CDR2 as ANQGSEA. The CDR3 loop reads CSVEMDRGTGELFF. The CDR3 bases are TGCAGCGTTGAAATGGACAGGGGGACCGGGGAACTGTTTTTT.

J is TRBJ2-7 and V is TRBV7-9, with D perhaps matching TRBD1 or TRBD2 (6 bases each). The CDR3 has 17 amino acids. Trimming pared 3 bases from V and 7 bases from J, leaving 25 bases between. CDR1 SEHNR and CDR2 FQNEAQ come from the germline V gene (reference sequence). CDR3 sequence: CASSFKLGIVQGGEQYF. As DNA, the CDR3 is TGTGCCAGCAGCTTTAAACTTGGCATTGTACAGGGAGGAGAGCAGTACTTC.